This T cell receptor (beta chain) was captured by sequencing in a study of T-cell reconstitution after alpha-beta-depleted transplantation in children. The TCRbeta library was prepared with unique molecular identifiers. TCRdb re-called the PCR reads with MiXCR, one entry per CDR3 protein. The sample lists hundreds of thousands of distinct CDR3 sequences, 10% to 15% occurring once. CDR3 length: 13 amino acids. The germline CDR1 and CDR2 sequences are ENHRY and SYGVKD. This clonotype was seen just once. The junction departs from germline at one end; a sequencing error may be responsible. This chain links TRBV10-3 with TRBJ2-7, with TRBD1 as a possible D gene (5 bases). The receptor's source is a male patient under 18 who had a stem cell transplant for acute myeloid leukemia, so the T cells may come from the graft donor. Specimen: PBMCs, mostly from graft donor cells, collected 360 days after TCRalphabeta/CD19-depleted stem cell transplant. CDR3 sequence: CAISESTQTGQGF. CDR3 nucleotide sequence: TGTGCCATCAGTGAGTCGACTCAGACGGGCCAGGGCTTC.